These 14 T cell receptor beta chains came from one sample sequenced in a study of blood T cell repertoires in COVID-19. The data were produced by immunoSEQ multiplex PCR, yet TCRdb's version contains in-frame clones alone and is incomplete. Among 250,000 to 350,000 clones, approximately 88% were seen once, and the ten largest hold over 1.1%. The sequenced sample consisted of peripheral blood. The source is a human donor with COVID-19, enrolled during active disease. The donor label of this sample is uncertain.

The CDR3 DNA is TGTGCCAGCAGCCCCTCCTACAGCTCCTACAATGAGCAGTTCTTC. Protein sequence: CASSPSYSSYNEQFF. The V call is TRBV28, the J call TRBJ2-1; D gene ambiguous. Deletions cut 6 bases from V and 0 bases from J, with 12 bases between. CDR3 size: 15 residues. Germline CDR1 is MDHEN and CDR2 is SYDVKM.

The chain joins TRBV30 to TRBJ2-4, with D perhaps matching TRBD2 (5 bases). CDR1 and CDR2 (germline): GTSNPN, SVGIG (reference sequence). The CDR3 sequence is 13 residues long. Trimming removed 4 bases at V and 4 bases at J, with 11 bases between. Here the CDR3 reads CAWTRGLKNIQYF. The CDR3 DNA reads as TGTGCCTGGACGCGAGGGCTTAAAAACATTCAGTACTTC.

Only one count was recorded for this clone. V and J are TRBV5-5 and TRBJ2-7; D is possibly TRBD1 (5 bases). Between the trimmed V and J ends, which lost 4 bases and 0 bases, there was a span of 23 bases. The CDR3 extends over 18 amino acids. The germline V gene has CDR1 SGHKS and CDR2 YYEKEE (reference sequence). The CDR3 DNA follows: TGTGCCAGCAGCCCTCGTCTTACAGGCGCTACAACCTCCTACGAGCAGTACTTC. This sequence encodes CASSPRLTGATTSYEQYF. The full variable domain, rest sourced from reference TRBV5-5 and TRBJ2-7, is DAGVTQSPTHLIKTRGQQVTLRCSPISGHKSVSWYQQVLGQGPQFIFQYYEKEERGRGNFPDRFSARQFPNYSSELNVNALLLGDSALYLCASSPRLTGATTSYEQYFGPGTRLTVT.

With respect to this clone: In the same sample, other DNA sequences code for this CDR3. The V gene is TRBV19, the J gene TRBJ1-2, with unresolved D. V lost 4 bases, J lost 3 bases, and 12 bases lay in between. The length of the CDR3 is 14 residues. CDR1 and CDR2 from the germline V gene are LNHDA and SQIVND (reference sequence). CDR3 loop: CASSTLDRDYGYTF. The CDR3 region has the DNA TGTGCCAGTAGTACCCTAGACCGGGACTATGGCTACACCTTC.

This chain joins TRBV11-1 and TRBJ1-1; tentatively, D is TRBD1 (6 bases). The V end lost 3 bases, the J end lost 1 base, and 15 bases lay between the germline ends. Germline-derived CDR1 and CDR2 are SGHAT and FQDESV (reference sequence). The CDR3 extends over 16 amino acids. The CDR3 region is CASSFDPTGTNTEAFF. The DNA of the CDR3 is TGTGCCAGCAGCTTCGACCCTACAGGGACGAACACTGAAGCTTTCTTT.

The chain employs TRBV27 and TRBJ1-5; the D is unclear. Per germline, CDR1 MNHEY and CDR2 SMNVEV (reference sequence). This CDR3 is 12 amino acids long. V was cut by 6 bases and J by 7 bases, with 10 bases left in between. This CDR3 reads CASSTGVQPQHF. CDR3 DNA sequence: TGTGCCAGCAGCACCGGGGTCCAGCCCCAGCATTTT.

The rearrangement uses TRBV7-3 and TRBJ2-1; TRBD2 might be the D (5 bases). Deletions cut 5 bases from V and 8 bases from J, with 13 bases between. The CDR3 sequence is 13 residues long. CDR1 and CDR2 (germline): SGHTA, FQGTGA. The CDR3 coding sequence is TGTGCCAGCAGCCCGCCGGGGAAGGATGAGCAGTTCTTC. Protein product: CASSPPGKDEQFF.

With regard to this clone: In the same sample, other DNA sequences code for this CDR3. The V call is TRBV12-3 or TRBV12-4, the J call TRBJ2-1; D remains unclear. V dropped 4 bases and J dropped 4 bases, with 2 bases sitting between them. CDR3 length: 11 amino acids. The CDR3, as DNA: TGTGCCAGCAGTTCGTACAATGAGCAGTTCTTC. Protein sequence: CASSSYNEQFF.

The rearrangement links TRBV18 to TRBJ2-7; TRBD2 matches 7 bases. The J segment lost 7 bases and the V segment lost 3 bases, leaving 12 bases of the junction unmatched. The CDR3 length is 15 residues. CDR1 and CDR2 (germline): KGHSH, LQKENI. CDR3 in DNA: TGTGCCAGCTCACCGAGACTCGTCGGGGGGTATGAGCAGTACTTC. This codes for CASSPRLVGGYEQYF.

The chain's CDR3 is CASSLLTTGTGSYEQYF. CDR3 DNA: TGTGCCAGCAGTTTGCTTACTACCGGGACAGGATCCTACGAGCAGTACTTC. This rearrangement joins TRBV27 to TRBJ2-7, with TRBD1 matching 8 bases. J gave up 1 base and V 3 bases, and 11 bases lay outside the gene matches. Germline V lookup: CDR1 MNHEY, CDR2 SMNVEV (reference sequence). CDR3 length equals 17 residues.

The chain combines TRBV19 with TRBJ2-6; D is possibly TRBD1 (5 bases). The CDR3 is made up of 14 amino acids. Germline values: CDR1 LNHDA, CDR2 SQIVND (reference sequence). Trimming removed 6 bases from V and 3 bases from J, with 9 bases in between. As DNA, the CDR3 is TGTGCCAGTAGAACCGACAGTGGGGCCAACGTCCTGACTTTC. This codes for CASRTDSGANVLTF.

The chain combines TRBV6-5 with TRBJ1-5, with unresolved D. V lost 4 bases to trimming and J lost 12 bases, with 10 bases between them. The CDR3 consists of 11 residues. Germline V gene data show CDR1 as MNHEY and CDR2 as SVGAGI. The CDR3 sequence: CASSSEGLQHF. The CDR3 DNA sequence: TGTGCCAGCAGTTCCGAGGGTCTCCAGCATTTT.

The J gene is TRBJ2-1, the V gene TRBV5-6; D is possibly TRBD1 (5 bases). CDR1 SGHDT and CDR2 YYEEEE come from the germline V gene. The V end lost 4 bases, the J end lost 7 bases, and 15 bases lay between the germline ends. The CDR3 length is 14 residues. The CDR3 sequence is CASSVSTVLNEQFF. The DNA for the CDR3 is TGTGCCAGCAGCGTCTCGACAGTTTTAAATGAGCAGTTCTTC.

The gene calls are TRBV27 and TRBJ1-5; perhaps TRBD1 as D (6 bases). The V and J ends lost 1 base and 6 bases respectively, with 16 bases between them. Germline CDR1 is MNHEY and CDR2 is SMNVEV (reference sequence). The CDR3 is made up of 16 amino acids. The CDR3 DNA reads as TGTGCCAGCAGTTTATGGGCAGGGGATGGAAGTCAGCCCCAGCATTTT. Translated, it gives CASSLWAGDGSQPQHF.